This T cell receptor (beta chain) comes out of a study of shared clonotypes between healthy human individuals. The CDR3 length is 16 residues. In germline, CDR1 is GTSNPN, CDR2 SVGIG (reference sequence). V gave up 5 bases and J gave up 1 base; unmatched junction bases: 10. Per the study methods: Junction-only sequences produced by ImmunoSEQ had no quality scores, so filtering differed. TCRdb keeps only in-frame clones here, not all; method: immunoSEQ multiplex PCR. V and J calls and clone size follow that table, whereas D and trimming were derived from the DNA. The data show a few hundred thousand clones, about 80% seen once.

The V and J genes are TRBV30 and TRBJ2-1; 8 bases are a match to TRBD2. Sequencing input: PBMCs. The source of this sequence is a woman aged 40 to 55 in good health. Some clones in this sample may be carry-over from other donors' samples. DNA of the CDR3: TGTGCCTGGGGCAGACCGGGACTAGTTTCCTACAATGAGCAGTTCTTC. The encoded protein is CAWGRPGLVSYNEQFF.